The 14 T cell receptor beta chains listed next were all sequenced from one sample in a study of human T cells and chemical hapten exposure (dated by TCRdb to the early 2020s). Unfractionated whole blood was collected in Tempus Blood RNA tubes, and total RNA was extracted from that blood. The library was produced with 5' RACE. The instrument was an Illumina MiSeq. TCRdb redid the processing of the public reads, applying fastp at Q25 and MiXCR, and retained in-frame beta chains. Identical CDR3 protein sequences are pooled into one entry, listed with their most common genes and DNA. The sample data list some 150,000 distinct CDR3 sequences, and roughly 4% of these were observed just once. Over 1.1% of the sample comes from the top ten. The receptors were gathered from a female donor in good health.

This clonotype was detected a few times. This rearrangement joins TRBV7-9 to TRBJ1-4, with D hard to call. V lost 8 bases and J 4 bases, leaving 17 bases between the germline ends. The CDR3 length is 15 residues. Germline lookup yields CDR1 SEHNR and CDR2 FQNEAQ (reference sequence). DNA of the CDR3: TGTGCCAGCTCTCGGGCGGCAGCTCGTAATGAAAAACTGTTTTTT. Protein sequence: CASSRAAARNEKLFF. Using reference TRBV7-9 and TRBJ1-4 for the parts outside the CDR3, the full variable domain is DTGVSQNPRHKITKRGQNVTFRCDPISEHNRLYWYRQTLGQGPEFLTYFQNEAQLEKSRLLSDRFSAERPKGSFSTLEIQRTEQGDSAMYLCASSRAAARNEKLFFGSGTQLSVL.

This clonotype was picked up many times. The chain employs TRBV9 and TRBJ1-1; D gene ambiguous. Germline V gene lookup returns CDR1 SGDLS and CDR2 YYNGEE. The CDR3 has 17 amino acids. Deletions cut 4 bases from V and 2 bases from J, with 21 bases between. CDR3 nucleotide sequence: TGTGCCAGCAGCCCGACGGGTGCCGCAGGAAAAAACACTGAAGCTTTCTTT. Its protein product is CASSPTGAAGKNTEAFF.

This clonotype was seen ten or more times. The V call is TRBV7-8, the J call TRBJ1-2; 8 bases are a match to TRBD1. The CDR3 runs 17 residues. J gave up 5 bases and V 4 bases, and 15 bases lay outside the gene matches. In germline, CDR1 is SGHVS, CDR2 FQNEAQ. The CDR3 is CASSSPLPGQVIYGYTF. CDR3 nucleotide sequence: TGTGCCAGCAGCTCACCTCTCCCGGGACAGGTCATATATGGCTACACCTTC.

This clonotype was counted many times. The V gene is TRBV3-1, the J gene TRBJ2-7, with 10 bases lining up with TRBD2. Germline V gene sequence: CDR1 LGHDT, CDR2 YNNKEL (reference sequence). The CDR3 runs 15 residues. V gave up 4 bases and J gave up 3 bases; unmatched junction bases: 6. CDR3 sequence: CASSPRLAGLYEQYF. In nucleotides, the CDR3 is TGTGCCAGCAGCCCACGACTAGCGGGTCTCTACGAGCAGTACTTC.

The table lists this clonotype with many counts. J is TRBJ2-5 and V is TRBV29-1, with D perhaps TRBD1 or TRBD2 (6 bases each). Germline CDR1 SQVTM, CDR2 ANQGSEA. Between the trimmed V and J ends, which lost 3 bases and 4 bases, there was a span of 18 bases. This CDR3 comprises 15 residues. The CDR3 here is CSVDGGGGLRETQYF. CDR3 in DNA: TGCAGCGTTGATGGAGGAGGGGGTCTCCGAGAGACCCAGTACTTC.

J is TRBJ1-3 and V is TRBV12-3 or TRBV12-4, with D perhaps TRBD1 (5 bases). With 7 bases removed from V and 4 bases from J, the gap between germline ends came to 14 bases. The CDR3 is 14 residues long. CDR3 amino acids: CASTWGPTGNTIYF. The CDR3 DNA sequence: TGTGCCAGCACCTGGGGACCGACCGGAAACACCATATATTTT.

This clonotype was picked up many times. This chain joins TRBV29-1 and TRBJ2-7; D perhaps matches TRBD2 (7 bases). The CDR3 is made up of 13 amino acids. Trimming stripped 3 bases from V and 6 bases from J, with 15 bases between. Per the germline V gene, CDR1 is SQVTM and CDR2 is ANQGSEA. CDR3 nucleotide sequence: TGCAGCGTTGATGGGGGGGCCCGGGGCGAGCAGTACTTC. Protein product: CSVDGGARGEQYF.

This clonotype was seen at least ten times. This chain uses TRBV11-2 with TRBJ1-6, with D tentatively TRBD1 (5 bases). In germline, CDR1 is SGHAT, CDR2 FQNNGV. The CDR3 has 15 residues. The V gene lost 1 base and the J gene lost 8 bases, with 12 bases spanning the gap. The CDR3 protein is CASSLVGAEYSPLHF. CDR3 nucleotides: TGTGCCAGCAGCTTAGTTGGGGCAGAGTATTCACCCCTCCACTTT.

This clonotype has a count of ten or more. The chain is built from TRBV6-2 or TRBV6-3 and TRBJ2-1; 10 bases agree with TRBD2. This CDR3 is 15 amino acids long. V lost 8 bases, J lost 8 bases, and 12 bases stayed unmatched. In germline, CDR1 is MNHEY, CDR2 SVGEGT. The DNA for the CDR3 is TGTGCCAGCGTCAAAGCGGGGGGGGCCCTGGATGAGCAGTTCTTC. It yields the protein CASVKAGGALDEQFF.

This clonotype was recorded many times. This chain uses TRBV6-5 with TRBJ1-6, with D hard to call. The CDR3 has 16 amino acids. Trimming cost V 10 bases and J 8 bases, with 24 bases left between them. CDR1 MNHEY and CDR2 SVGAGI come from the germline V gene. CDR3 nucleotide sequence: TGTGCCACCTCTAGAGGCCCCGGCGCGGAATATTCACCCCTCCACTTT. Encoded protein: CATSRGPGAEYSPLHF.

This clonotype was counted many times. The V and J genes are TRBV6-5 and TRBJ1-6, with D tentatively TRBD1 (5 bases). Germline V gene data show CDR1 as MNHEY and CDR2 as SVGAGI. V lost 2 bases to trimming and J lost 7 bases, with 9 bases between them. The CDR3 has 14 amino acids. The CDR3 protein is CASSYGGENSPLHF. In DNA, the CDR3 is TGTGCCAGCAGTTACGGGGGGGAAAATTCACCCCTCCACTTT.

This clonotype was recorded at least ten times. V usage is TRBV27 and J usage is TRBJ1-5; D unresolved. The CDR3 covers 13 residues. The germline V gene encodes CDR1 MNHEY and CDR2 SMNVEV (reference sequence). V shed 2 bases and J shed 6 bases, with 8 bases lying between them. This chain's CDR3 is CASSLGSGQPQHF. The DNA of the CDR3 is TGTGCCAGCAGTTTAGGGTCAGGTCAGCCCCAGCATTTT.

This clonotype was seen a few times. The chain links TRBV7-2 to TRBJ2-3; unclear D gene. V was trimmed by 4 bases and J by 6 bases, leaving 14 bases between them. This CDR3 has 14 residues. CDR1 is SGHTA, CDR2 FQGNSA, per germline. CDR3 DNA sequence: TGTGCCAGCAGCTCCAGCGTCTATAAGGATACGCAGTATTTT. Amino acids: CASSSSVYKDTQYF.

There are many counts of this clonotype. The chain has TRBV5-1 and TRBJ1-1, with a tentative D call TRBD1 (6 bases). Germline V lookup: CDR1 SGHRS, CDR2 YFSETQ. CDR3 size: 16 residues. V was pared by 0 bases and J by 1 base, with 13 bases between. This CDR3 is CASSLGGGGANTEAFF. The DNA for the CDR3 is TGCGCCAGCAGCTTGGGGGGCGGGGGCGCGAACACTGAAGCTTTCTTT.